This T cell receptor (beta chain) is drawn from a study of T-cell memory formation after mild COVID-19. Study-wide points: Contracting clones, day 15 to 85, had balanced CD4/CD8, and later expanders favored CD4+.

CDR1 and CDR2 (germline): SGDLS, YYNGEE. The CDR3 spans 14 residues. The V gene lost 5 bases and the J gene lost 3 bases, with 15 bases spanning the gap. About this clonotype: Antigen unknown.

Each CDR3 protein gets one entry after TCRdb re-called the 5' RACE reads with MiXCR. The sample yields approximately 150,000 distinct CDR3 sequences, around 13% seen once. V and J are TRBV9 and TRBJ2-7, with D unclear. The sequence came from an adult woman who had mild COVID-19 (a few samples of this study predate the infection). Cell type and time point are not known. Sequenced input: PBMCs or a T cell subset sorted from them (not recorded which). The CDR3 bases are TGTGCCAGCAGTCTCTCCGACACAAACTACGAGCAGTACTTC. It is translated as CASSLSDTNYEQYF.